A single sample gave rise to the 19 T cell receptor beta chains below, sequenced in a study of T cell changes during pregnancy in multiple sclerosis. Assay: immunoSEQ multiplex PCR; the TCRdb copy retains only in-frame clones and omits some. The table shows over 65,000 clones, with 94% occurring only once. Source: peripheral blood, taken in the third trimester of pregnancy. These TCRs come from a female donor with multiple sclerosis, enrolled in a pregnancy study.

This CDR3 is CASSPRMQGAGNEQFF. DNA of the CDR3: TGTGCCAGCTCACCACGAATGCAGGGGGCAGGCAATGAGCAGTTCTTC. The chain uses TRBV18 and TRBJ2-1, with 8 bases that match TRBD1. The CDR3 sequence is 16 residues long. Germline CDR1 KGHSH, CDR2 LQKENI. V lost 1 base to trimming and J lost 6 bases; unmatched junction nucleotides: 8.

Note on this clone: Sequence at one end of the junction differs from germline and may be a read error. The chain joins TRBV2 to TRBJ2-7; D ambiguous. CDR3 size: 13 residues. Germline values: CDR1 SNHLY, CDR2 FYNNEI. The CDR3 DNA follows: TGTGCCAGCAGTATAATGCCCCCTATGCCTAAAAGCTTC. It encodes CASSIMPPMPKSF.

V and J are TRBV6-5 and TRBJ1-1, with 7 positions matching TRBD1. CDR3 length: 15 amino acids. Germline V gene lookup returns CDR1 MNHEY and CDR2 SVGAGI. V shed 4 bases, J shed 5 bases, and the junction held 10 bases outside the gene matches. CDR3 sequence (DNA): TGTGCCAGCAGTTCAGAGGGGGCGGGTAGAACTGAAGCTTTCTTT. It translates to CASSSEGAGRTEAFF.

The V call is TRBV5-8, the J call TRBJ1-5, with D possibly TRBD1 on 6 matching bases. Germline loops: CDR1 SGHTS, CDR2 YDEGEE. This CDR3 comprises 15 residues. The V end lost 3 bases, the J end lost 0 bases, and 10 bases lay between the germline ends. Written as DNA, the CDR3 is TGTGCCAGCAGCTGGGGGCAGCTTAGCAATCAGCCCCAGCATTTT. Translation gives CASSWGQLSNQPQHF.

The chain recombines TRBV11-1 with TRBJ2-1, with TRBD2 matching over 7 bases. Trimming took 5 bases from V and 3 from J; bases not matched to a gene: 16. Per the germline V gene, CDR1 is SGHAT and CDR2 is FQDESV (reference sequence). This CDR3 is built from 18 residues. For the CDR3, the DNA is TGTGCCAGCAGCCCACCTGTCGAGGGGCGGGGGAACTACAATGAGCAGTTCTTC. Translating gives CASSPPVEGRGNYNEQFF.

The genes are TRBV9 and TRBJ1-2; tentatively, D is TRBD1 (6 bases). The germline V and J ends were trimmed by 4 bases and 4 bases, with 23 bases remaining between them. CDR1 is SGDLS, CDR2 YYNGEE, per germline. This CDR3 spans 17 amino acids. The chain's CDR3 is CASSPRGTYPYGYGYTF. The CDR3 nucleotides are TGTGCCAGCAGCCCGAGGGGGACCTACCCCTATGGCTATGGCTACACCTTC.

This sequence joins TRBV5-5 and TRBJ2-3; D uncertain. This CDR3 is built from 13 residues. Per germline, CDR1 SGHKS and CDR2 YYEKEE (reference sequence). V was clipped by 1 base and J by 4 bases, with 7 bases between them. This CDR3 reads CASSLSRSDTQYF. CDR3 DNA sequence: TGTGCCAGCAGCTTGAGTCGGTCAGATACGCAGTATTTT.

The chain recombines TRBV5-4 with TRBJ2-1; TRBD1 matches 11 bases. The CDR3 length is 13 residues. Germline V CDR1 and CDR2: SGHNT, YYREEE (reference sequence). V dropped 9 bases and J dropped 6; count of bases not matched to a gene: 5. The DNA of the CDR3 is TGTGCCAAATGGGACAGGGGGGTCAATGAGCAGTTCTTC. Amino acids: CAKWDRGVNEQFF.

The CDR3 region is CASSDLPPRTGYNSPLHF. The CDR3 coding sequence is TGTGCCAGCAGCGACCTGCCCCCCCGGACAGGCTATAATTCACCCCTCCACTTT. The J gene is TRBJ1-6, the V gene TRBV7-8; 7 positions agree with TRBD1. The ends lost 5 bases at V and 3 bases at J; junction bases unmatched: 13. The CDR3 contains 18 residues. CDR1 is SGHVS, CDR2 FQNEAQ, per germline.

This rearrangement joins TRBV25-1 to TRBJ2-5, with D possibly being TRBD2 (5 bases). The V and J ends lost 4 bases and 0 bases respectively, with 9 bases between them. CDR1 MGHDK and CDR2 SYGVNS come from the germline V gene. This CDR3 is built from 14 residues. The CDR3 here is CASSGVGNQETQYF. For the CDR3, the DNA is TGTGCCAGCAGTGGTGTCGGGAACCAAGAGACCCAGTACTTC.

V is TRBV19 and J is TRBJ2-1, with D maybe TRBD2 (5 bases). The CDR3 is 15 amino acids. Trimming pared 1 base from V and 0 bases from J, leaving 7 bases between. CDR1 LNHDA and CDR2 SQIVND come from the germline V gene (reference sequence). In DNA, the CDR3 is TGTGCCAGTAGTATAGTTACTAGCTCCTACAATGAGCAGTTCTTC. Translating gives CASSIVTSSYNEQFF.

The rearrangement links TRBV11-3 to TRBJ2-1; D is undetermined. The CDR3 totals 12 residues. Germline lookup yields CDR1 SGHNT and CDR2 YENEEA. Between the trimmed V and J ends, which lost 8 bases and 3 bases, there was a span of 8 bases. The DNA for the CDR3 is TGTGCCAGCTCAGTCCTCTACAATGAGCAGTTCTTC. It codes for CASSVLYNEQFF.

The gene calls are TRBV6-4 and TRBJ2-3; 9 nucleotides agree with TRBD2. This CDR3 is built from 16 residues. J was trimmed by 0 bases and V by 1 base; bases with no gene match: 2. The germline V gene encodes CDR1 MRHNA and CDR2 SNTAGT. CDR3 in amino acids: CASSDLAGGSTDTQYF. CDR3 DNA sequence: TGTGCCAGCAGTGACTTGGCGGGGGGGAGCACAGATACGCAGTATTTT.

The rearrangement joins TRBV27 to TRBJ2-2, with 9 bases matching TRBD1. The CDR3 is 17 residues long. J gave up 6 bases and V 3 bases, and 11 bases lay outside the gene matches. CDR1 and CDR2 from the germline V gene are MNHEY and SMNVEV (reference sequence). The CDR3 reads CASSFLSGTGLAGELFF. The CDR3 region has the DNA TGTGCCAGCAGTTTTTTGTCCGGGACAGGGTTAGCCGGGGAGCTGTTTTTT.

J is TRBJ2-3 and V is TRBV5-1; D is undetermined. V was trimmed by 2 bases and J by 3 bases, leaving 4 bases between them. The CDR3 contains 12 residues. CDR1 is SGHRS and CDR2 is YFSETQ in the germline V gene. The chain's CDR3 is CASSFETDTQYF. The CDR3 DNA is TGCGCCAGCAGCTTTGAGACAGATACGCAGTATTTT.

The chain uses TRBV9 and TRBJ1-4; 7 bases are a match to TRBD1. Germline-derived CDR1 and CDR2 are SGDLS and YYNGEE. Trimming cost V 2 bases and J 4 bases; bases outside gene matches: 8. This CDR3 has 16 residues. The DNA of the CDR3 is TGTGCCAGCAGCGTCAGTGGACAGGTCGGTAATGAAAAACTGTTTTTT. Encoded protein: CASSVSGQVGNEKLFF.

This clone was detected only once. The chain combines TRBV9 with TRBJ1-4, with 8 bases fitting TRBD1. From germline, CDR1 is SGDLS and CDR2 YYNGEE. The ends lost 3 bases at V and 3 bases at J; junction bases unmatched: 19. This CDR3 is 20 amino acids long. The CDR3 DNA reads TGTGCCAGCAGCGCCAGCCGGGTGCCGACAGGGGAGGTATCTAATGAAAAACTGTTTTTT. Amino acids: CASSASRVPTGEVSNEKLFF.

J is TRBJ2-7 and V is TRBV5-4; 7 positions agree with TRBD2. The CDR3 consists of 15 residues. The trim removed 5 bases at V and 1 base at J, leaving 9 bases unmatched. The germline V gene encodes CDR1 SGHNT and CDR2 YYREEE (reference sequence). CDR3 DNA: TGTGCCAGCAGTTCTAAGCGGGGTTTATCCTACGAGCAGTACTTC. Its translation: CASSSKRGLSYEQYF.

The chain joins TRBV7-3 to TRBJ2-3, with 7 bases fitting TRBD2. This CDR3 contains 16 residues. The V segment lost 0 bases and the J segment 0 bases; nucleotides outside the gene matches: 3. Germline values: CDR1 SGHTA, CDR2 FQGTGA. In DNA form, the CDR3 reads TGTGCCAGCAGCTTAACAGCGGGGTCTAGCACAGATACGCAGTATTTT. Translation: CASSLTAGSSTDTQYF.